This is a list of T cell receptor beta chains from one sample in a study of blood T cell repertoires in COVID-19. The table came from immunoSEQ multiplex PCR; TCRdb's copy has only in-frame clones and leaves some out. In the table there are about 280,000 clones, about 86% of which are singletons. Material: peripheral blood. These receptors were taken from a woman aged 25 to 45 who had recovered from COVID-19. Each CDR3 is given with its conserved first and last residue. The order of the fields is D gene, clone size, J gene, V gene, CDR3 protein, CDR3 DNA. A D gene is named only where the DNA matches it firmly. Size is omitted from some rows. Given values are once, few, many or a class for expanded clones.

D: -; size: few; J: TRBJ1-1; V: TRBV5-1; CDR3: CASSLAGLTEAFF; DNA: TGCGCCAGCAGCTTGGCTGGGCTCACTGAAGCTTTCTTT
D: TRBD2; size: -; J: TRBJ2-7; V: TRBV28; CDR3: CASRVPGLAPYEQYF; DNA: TGTGCCAGCAGGGTGCCGGGACTAGCACCCTACGAGCAGTACTTC
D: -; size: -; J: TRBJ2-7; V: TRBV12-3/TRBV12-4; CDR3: CASSSGDKLYF; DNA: TGTGCCAGCAGTTCGGGGGATAAGCTGTACTTC
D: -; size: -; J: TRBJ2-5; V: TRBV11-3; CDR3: CASSPGVRETQYF; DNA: TGTGCCAGCAGCCCAGGGGTTCGGGAGACCCAGTACTTC
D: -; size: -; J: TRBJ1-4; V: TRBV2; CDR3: CASRSADTLGEKLFF; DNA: TGTGCCAGCAGATCTGCGGACACACTGGGGGAAAAACTGTTTTTT
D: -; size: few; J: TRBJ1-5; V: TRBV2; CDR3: CASSEAGLDNQPQHF; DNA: TGTGCCAGCAGTGAGGCGGGGTTGGACAATCAGCCCCAGCATTTT
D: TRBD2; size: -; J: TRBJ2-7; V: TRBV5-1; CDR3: CASSRGDLSYEQYF; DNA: TGCGCCAGCAGCCGGGGGGATCTTTCCTACGAGCAGTACTTC
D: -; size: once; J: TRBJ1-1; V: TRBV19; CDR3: CASTVDTEAFF; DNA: TGTGCCAGTACAGTGGACACTGAAGCTTTCTTT
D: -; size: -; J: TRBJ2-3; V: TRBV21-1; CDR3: CASIELTGSGTDTQYF; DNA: TGTGCCAGCATCGAATTGACTGGGTCCGGCACAGATACGCAGTATTTT
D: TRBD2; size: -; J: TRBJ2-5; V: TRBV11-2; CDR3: CASSGLAGGETQYF; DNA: TGTGCCAGCAGCGGGCTAGCGGGGGGAGAGACCCAGTACTTC
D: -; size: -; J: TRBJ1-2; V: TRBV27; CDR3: CASRRTFGDGYTF; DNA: TGTGCCAGCAGAAGGACGTTCGGGGATGGCTACACCTTC
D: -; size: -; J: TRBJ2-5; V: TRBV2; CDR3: CASIRGLEETQYF; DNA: TGTGCCAGCATAAGGGGTCTGGAGGAGACCCAGTACTTC
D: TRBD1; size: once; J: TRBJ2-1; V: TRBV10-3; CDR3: CAISESEQGAKFF; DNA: TGTGCCATCAGTGAGTCAGAGCAGGGGGCGAAGTTCTTC
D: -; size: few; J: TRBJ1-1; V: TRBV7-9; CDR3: CASSFDRTTEAFF; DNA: TGTGCCAGCAGCTTTGACAGAACCACTGAAGCTTTCTTT
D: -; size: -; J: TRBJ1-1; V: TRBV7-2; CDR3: CASSLEPGLNTEAFF; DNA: TGTGCCAGCAGCTTAGAGCCAGGTTTGAACACTGAAGCTTTCTTT
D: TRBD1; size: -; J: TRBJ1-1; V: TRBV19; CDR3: CASSPEGQGNTEAFF; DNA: TGTGCCAGTAGTCCAGAGGGACAGGGTAACACTGAAGCTTTCTTT
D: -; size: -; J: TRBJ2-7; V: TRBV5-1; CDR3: CASSLDSLSSYEQYF; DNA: TGCGCCAGCAGCTTGGACAGTCTTAGCTCCTACGAGCAGTACTTC
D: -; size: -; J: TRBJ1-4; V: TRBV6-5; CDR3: CASGAAFEKLFF; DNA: TGTGCCAGCGGAGCAGCCTTTGAAAAACTGTTTTTT
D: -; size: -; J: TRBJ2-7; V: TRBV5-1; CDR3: CASRAGSSYEQYF; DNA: TGCGCCAGCAGAGCGGGCTCAAGCTACGAGCAGTACTTC
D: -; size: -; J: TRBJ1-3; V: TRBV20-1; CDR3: CSASPRLSGNTIYF; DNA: TGCAGTGCTAGTCCTCGTCTCTCTGGAAACACCATATATTTT
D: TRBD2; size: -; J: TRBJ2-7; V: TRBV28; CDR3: CASSQLAGVAYEQYF; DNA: TGTGCCAGCAGTCAACTAGCGGGAGTTGCCTACGAGCAGTACTTC
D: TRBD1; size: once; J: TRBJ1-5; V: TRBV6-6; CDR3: CASSPGTGGGNQPQHF; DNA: TGTGCCAGCAGTCCGGGGACAGGGGGCGGCAATCAGCCCCAGCATTTT
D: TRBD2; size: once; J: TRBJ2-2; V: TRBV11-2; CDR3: CASSYGTTNTGELFF; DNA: TGTGCCAGCAGCTACGGGACTACCAACACCGGGGAGCTGTTTTTT
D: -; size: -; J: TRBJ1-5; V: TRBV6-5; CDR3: CASSYSFSYSNQPQHF; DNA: TGTGCCAGCAGTTACTCGTTCAGTTATAGCAATCAGCCCCAGCATTTT
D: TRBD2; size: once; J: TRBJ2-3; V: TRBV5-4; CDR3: CASSSSLVSSGASTDTQYF; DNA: TGTGCCAGCAGCTCCTCCCTAGTTTCTAGCGGGGCCAGCACAGATACGCAGTATTTT
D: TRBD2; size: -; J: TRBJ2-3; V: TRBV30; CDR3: CAWSAERGTDTQYF; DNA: TGTGCCTGGAGTGCAGAGCGGGGGACAGATACGCAGTATTTT
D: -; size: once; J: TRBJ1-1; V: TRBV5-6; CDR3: CASSLNQGLTEAFF; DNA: TGTGCCAGCAGCTTGAATCAGGGCCTCACTGAAGCTTTCTTT
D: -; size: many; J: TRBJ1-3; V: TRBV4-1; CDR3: CASSHLKEGNTIYF; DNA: TGCGCCAGCAGCCATTTGAAGGAGGGAAACACCATATATTTT
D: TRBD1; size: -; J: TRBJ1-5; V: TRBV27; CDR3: CASSFLGTDQPQHF; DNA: TGTGCCAGCAGTTTTCTAGGGACAGATCAGCCCCAGCATTTT
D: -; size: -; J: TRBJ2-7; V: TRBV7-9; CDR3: CASSSRRGAPERYEQYF; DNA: TGTGCCAGCAGCTCCCGGAGGGGAGCGCCGGAGAGGTACGAGCAGTACTTC
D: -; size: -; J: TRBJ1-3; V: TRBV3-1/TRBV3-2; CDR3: CASSPAGTRSRNTIYF; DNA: TGTGCCAGCAGCCCCGCCGGGACACGGTCCAGAAACACCATATATTTT
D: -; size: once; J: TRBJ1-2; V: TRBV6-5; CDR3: CASVMQGTDYGYTF; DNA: TGTGCCAGCGTAATGCAGGGTACTGACTATGGCTACACCTTC
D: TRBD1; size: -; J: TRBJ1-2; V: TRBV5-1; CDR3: CASSSGQGADGYTF; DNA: TGCGCCAGCAGCAGTGGACAGGGCGCGGATGGCTACACCTTC
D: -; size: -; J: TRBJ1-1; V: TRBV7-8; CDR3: CASSLESGAAWKAFF; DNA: TGTGCCAGCAGCTTAGAGTCTGGGGCCGCGTGGAAAGCTTTCTTT
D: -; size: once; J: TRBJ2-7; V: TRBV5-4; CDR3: CASSLAEMGFRGEQYF; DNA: TGTGCCAGCAGCTTGGCCGAAATGGGGTTTAGGGGCGAGCAGTACTTC
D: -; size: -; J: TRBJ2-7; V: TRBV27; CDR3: CASSLLDSNYEQYF; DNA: TGTGCCAGCAGTTTACTGGACAGCAACTACGAGCAGTACTTC
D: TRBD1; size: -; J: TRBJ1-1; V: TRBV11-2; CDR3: CASRWDRLTEAFF; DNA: TGTGCCAGCAGATGGGACAGGCTGACTGAAGCTTTCTTT
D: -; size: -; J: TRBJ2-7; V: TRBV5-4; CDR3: CASRADRYQVYEQYF; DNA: TGTGCCAGCAGGGCGGATAGATACCAAGTCTACGAGCAGTACTTC
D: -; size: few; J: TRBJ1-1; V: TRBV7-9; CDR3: CASDRYTEAFF; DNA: TGTGCCAGCGACAGGTACACTGAAGCTTTCTTT
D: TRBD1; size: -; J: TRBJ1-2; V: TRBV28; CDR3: CASSFPGQGPNYGYTF; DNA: TGTGCCAGCAGTTTCCCCGGACAGGGCCCTAACTATGGCTACACCTTC
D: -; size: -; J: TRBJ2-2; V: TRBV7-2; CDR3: CASSPRQTGELFF; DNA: TGTGCCAGCAGCCCACGACAGACCGGGGAGCTGTTTTTT
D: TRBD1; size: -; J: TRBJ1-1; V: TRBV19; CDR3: CASTVRRDRGLYTEAFF; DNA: TGTGCCAGTACCGTAAGGAGGGACAGGGGTTTGTACACTGAAGCTTTCTTT
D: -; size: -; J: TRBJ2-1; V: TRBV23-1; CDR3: CASMPLSAGRDEQFF; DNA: TGCGCCAGCATGCCCCTCTCCGCAGGGCGCGATGAGCAGTTCTTC
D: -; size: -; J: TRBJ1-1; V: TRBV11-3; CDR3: CASSADSTLGTEAFF; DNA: TGTGCCAGCAGCGCCGACAGCACCCTGGGGACTGAAGCTTTCTTT